This T cell receptor (beta chain) was found in a study of blood T cell repertoires in COVID-19. In the study overall: Nucleic acid was either cDNA or gDNA, and it came from T cells, B-cell-depleted T cells, or PBMCs.

How the authors handled the data: Quantification of nucleated cells was approximated via reference gene primer amplification. Assay: immunoSEQ multiplex PCR; the TCRdb copy retains only in-frame clones and omits some. The DNA was the basis for D and trimming; V, J and clone size are from that table. The table records approximately 49,000 clones, 88% of them present only once. Sequenced: peripheral blood. This TCR was recovered from a middle-aged man with active COVID-19.

CDR3 coding DNA: TGTGCCAGCAGTGGAGCCGGGACAGCGAACACTGAAGCTTTCTTT. The encoded protein is CASSGAGTANTEAFF. The chain couples TRBV25-1 to TRBJ1-1, with TRBD1 identical over 7 bases. The germline gives CDR1 MGHDK, CDR2 SYGVNS. This CDR3 has 15 residues. With V trimmed by 4 bases and J by 1 base, 6 bases remained unmatched. Full variable domain (remainder filled in from reference TRBV25-1 and TRBJ1-1): EADIYQTPRYLVIGTGKKITLECSQTMGHDKMYWYQQDPGMELHLIHYSYGVNSTEKGDLSSESTVSRIRTEHFPLTLESARPSHTSQYLCASSGAGTANTEAFFGQGTRLTVV.